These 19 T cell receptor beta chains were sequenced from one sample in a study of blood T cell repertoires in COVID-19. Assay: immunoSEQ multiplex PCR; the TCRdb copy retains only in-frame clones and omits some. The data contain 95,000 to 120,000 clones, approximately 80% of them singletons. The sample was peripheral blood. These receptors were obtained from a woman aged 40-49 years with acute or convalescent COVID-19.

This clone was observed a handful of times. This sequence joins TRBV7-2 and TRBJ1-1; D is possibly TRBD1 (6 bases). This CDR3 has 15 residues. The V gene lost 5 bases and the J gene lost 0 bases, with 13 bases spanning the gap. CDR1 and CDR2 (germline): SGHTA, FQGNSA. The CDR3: CASSPGDLMNTEAFF. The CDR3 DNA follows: TGTGCCAGCAGCCCAGGGGATTTGATGAACACTGAAGCTTTCTTT.

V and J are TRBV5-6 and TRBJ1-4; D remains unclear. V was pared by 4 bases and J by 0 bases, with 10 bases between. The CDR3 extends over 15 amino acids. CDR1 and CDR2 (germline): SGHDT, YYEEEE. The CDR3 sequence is CASSPSGATNEKLFF. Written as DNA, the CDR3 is TGTGCCAGCAGCCCCAGCGGTGCAACTAATGAAAAACTGTTTTTT.

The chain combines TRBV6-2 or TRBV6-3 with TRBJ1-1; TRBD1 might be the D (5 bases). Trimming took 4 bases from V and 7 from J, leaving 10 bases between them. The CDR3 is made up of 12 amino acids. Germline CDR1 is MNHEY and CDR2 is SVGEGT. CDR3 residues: CASSLTEYEAFF. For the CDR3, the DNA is TGTGCCAGCAGTTTGACAGAGTATGAAGCTTTCTTT.

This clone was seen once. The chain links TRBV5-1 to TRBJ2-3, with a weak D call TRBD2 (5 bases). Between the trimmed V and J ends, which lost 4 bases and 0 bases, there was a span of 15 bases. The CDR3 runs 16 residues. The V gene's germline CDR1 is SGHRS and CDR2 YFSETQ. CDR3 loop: CASSPRASQSTDTQYF. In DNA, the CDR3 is TGCGCCAGCAGCCCCCGGGCTAGCCAGAGCACAGATACGCAGTATTTT.

CDR3: CASDQGGISGANVLTF. CDR3 DNA: TGCGCCAGCGACCAGGGGGGTATCTCTGGGGCCAACGTCCTGACTTTC. The chain carries TRBV5-1 and TRBJ2-6, with a tentative D call TRBD1 (7 bases). CDR3 size: 16 residues. V gave up 7 bases and J gave up 0 bases, with 14 bases separating them. Germline V CDR1 and CDR2: SGHRS, YFSETQ.

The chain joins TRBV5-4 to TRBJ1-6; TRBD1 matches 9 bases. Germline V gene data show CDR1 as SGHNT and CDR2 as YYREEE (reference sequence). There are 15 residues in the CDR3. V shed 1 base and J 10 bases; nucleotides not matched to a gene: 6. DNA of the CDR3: TGTGCCAGCAGCTTGTTAGGGACAGGGAGGTCACCCCTCCACTTT. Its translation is CASSLLGTGRSPLHF. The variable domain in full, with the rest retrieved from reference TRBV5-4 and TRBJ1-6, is ETGVTQSPTHLIKTRGQQVTLRCSSQSGHNTVSWYQQALGQGPQFIFQYYREEENGRGNFPPRFSGLQFPNYSSELNVNALELDDSALYLCASSLLGTGRSPLHFGNGTRLTVT.

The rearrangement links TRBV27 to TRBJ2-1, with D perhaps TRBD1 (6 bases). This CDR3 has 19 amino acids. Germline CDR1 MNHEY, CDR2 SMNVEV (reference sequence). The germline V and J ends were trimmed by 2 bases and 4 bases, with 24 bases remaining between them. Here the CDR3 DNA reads TGTGCCAGCAGTTTAGTTAGGGATGGGGGCCCCCCCTATTACAATGAGCAGTTCTTC. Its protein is CASSLVRDGGPPYYNEQFF.

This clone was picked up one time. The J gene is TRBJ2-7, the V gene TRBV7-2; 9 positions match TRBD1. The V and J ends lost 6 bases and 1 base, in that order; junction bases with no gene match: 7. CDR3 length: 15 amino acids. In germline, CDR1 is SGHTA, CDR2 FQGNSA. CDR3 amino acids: CASSPGTGSSYEQYF. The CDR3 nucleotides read TGTGCCAGCAGTCCCGGGACAGGGTCTTCCTACGAGCAGTACTTC.

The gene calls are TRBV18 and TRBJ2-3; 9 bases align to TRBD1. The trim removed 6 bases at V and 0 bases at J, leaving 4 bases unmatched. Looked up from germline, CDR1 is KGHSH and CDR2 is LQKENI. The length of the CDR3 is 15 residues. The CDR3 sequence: CASSLGTGSTDTQYF. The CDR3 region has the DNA TGTGCCAGCTCCTTAGGGACAGGGAGCACAGATACGCAGTATTTT.

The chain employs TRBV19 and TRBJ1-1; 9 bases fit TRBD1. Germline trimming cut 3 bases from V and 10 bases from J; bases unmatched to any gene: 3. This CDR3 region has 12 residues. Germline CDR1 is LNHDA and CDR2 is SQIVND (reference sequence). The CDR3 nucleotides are TGTGCCAGTAGTATTCAGGACAGGGGAGCTTTCTTT. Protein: CASSIQDRGAFF.

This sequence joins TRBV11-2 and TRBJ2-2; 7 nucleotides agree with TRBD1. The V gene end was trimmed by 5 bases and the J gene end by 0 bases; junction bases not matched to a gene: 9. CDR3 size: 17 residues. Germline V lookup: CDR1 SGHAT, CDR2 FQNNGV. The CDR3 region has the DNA TGTGCCAGCAGCCCGGGACCGGGACAGTCGAACACCGGGGAGCTGTTTTTT. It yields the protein CASSPGPGQSNTGELFF.

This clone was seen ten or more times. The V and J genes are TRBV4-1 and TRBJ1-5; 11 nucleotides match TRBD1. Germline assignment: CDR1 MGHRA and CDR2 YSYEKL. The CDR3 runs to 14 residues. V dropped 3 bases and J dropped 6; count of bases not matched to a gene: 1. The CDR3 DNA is TGCGCCAGCAGCCAGGACAGGGGGCCTCAGCCCCAGCATTTT. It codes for CASSQDRGPQPQHF.

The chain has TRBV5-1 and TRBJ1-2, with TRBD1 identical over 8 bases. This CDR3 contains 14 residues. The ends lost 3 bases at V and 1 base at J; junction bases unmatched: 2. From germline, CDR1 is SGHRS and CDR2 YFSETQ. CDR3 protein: CASSSDRDNYGYTF. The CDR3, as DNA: TGCGCCAGCAGCTCGGACAGGGATAACTATGGCTACACCTTC.

CDR3 nucleotide sequence: TGTGCCAGCAGCTTAGGGGGCGCAGGGGAGACCCAGTACTTC. Translating it yields CASSLGGAGETQYF. The genes are TRBV7-3 and TRBJ2-5; TRBD1 might be the D (6 bases). This CDR3 region has 14 residues. Germline CDR1 SGHTA, CDR2 FQGTGA. Trimming left V 2 bases short and J 5 bases short, with 12 bases between.

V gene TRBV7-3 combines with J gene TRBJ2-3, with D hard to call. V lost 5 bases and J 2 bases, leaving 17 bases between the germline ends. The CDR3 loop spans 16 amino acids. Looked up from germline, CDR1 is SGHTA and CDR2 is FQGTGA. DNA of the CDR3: TGTGCCAGCAGCCTCGGTTTGGGCCCCAACACAGATACGCAGTATTTT. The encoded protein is CASSLGLGPNTDTQYF.

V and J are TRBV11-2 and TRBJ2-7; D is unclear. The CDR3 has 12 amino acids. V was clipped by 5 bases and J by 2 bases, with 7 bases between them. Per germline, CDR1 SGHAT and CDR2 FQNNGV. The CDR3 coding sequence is TGTGCCAGCAGCCCCGGTGCCTACGAGCAGTACTTC. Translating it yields CASSPGAYEQYF.

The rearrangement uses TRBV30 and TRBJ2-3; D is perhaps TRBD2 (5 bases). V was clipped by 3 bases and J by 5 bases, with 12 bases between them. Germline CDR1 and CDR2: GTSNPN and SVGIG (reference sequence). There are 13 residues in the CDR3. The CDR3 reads CAWRLVSQDTQYF. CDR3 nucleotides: TGTGCCTGGAGACTAGTCTCCCAAGATACGCAGTATTTT. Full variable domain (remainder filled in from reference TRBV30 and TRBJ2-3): SQTIHQWPATLVQPVGSPLSLECTVEGTSNPNLYWYRQAAGRGLQLLFYSVGIGQISSEVPQNLSASRPQDRQFILSSKKLLLSDSGFYLCAWRLVSQDTQYFGPGTRLTVL.

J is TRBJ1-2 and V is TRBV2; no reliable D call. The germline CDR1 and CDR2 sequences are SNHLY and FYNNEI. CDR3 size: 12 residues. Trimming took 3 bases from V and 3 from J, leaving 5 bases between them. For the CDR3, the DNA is TGTGCCAGCAGTGATTATGACTATGGCTACACCTTC. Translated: CASSDYDYGYTF.

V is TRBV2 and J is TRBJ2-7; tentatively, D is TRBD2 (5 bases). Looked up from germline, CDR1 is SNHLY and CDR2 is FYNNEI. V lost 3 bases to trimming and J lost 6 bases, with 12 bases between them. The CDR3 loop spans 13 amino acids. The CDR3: CASSDKRTGEQYF. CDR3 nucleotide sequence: TGTGCCAGCAGTGATAAGCGGACCGGCGAGCAGTACTTC.